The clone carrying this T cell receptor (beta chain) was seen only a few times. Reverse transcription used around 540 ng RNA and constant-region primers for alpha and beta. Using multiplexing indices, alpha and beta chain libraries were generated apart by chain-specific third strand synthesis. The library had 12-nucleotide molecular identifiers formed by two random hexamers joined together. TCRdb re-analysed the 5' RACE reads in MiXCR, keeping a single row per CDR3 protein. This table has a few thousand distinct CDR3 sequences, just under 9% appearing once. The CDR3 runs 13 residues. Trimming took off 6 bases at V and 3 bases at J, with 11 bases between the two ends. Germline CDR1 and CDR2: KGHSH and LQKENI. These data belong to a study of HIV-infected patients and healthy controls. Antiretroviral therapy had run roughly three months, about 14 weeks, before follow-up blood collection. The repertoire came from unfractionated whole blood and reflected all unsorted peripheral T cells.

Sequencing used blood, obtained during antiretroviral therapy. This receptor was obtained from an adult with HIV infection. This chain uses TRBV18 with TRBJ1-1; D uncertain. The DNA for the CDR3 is TGTGCCAGCTCTATAAACGGGGACACTGAAGCTTTCTTT. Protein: CASSINGDTEAFF.